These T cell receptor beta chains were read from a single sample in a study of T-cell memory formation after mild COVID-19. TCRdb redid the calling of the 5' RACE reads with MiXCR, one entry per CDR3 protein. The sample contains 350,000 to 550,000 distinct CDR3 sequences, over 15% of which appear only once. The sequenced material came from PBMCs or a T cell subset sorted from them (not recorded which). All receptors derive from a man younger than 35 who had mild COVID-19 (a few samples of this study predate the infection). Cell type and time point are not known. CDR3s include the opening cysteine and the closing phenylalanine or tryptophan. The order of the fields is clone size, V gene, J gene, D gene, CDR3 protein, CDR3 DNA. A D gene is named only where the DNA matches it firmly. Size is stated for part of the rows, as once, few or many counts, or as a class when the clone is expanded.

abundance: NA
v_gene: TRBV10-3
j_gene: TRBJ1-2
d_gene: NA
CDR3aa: CAISDDGVGGYTF
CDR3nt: TGTGCCATCAGTGACGACGGGGTAGGGGGCTACACCTTC

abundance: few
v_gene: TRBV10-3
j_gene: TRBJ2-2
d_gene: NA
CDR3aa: CAISGPNTGELFF
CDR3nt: TGTGCCATCTCCGGACCAAACACCGGGGAGCTGTTTTTT

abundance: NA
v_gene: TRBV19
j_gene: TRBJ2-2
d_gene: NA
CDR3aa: CASSVSPNTGELFF
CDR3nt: TGTGCCAGTAGTGTATCCCCGAACACCGGGGAGCTGTTTTTT

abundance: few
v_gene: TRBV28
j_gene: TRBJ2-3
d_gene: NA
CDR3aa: CASRRVANRDTQYF
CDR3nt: TGTGCCAGCAGAAGAGTCGCTAACAGGGATACGCAGTATTTT

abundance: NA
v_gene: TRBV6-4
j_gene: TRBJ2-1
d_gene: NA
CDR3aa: CASSDVAGRYGEQFF
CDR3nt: TGTGCCAGCAGTGATGTTGCTGGCCGTTATGGGGAGCAGTTCTTC

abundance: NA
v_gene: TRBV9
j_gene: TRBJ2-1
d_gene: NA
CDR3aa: CASSVGGIELGEQFF
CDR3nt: TGTGCCAGCAGCGTAGGGGGGATCGAACTAGGTGAGCAGTTCTTC

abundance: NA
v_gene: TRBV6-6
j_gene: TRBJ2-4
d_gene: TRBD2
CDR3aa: CASRKTSGGTKNIQYF
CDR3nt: TGTGCCAGCAGAAAGACTAGCGGGGGTACCAAAAACATTCAGTACTTC

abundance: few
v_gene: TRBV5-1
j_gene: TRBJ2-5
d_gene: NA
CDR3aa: CASSGPKVTQYF
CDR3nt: TGCGCCAGCAGCGGGCCAAAGGTGACCCAGTACTTC

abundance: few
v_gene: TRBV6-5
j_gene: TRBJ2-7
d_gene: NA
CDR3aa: CASSYQGSSFQYF
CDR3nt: TGTGCCAGCAGTTACCAGGGGTCCAGTTTTCAGTACTTC

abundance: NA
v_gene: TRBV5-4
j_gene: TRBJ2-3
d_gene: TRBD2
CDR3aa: CASSLGTSRPSTDTQYF
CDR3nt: TGTGCCAGCAGCTTGGGGACTAGCCGACCCAGCACAGATACGCAGTATTTT

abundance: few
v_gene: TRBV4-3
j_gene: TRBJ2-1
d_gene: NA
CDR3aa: CASSQGQINEQFF
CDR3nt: TGCGCCAGCAGCCAAGGACAGATCAATGAGCAGTTCTTC

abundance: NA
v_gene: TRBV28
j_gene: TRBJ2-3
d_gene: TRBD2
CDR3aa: CASSPSSGFTDTQYF
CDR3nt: TGTGCCAGCAGTCCTTCTAGCGGGTTCACAGATACGCAGTATTTT

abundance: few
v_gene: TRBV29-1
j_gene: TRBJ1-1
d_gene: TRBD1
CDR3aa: CSVGLQGPTEAFF
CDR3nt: TGCAGCGTTGGGTTACAGGGGCCGACTGAAGCTTTCTTT

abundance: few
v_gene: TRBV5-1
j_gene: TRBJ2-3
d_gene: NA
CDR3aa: CASSPAAFSTDTQYF
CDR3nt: TGCGCCAGCAGCCCCGCCGCGTTTAGCACAGATACGCAGTATTTT

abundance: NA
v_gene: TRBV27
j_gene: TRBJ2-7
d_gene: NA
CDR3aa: CASSSYGSYEQYF
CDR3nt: TGTGCCAGCTCCTCCTACGGCTCCTACGAGCAGTACTTC

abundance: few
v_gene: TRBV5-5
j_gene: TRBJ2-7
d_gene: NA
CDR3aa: CASSLLGAGEQYF
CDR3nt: TGTGCCAGCAGCTTGCTAGGGGCGGGGGAGCAGTACTTC

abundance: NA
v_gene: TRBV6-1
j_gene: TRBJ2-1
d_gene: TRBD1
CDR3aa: CASSERGTGNYNEQFF
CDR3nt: TGTGCCAGCAGTGAACGAGGGACAGGGAACTACAATGAGCAGTTCTTC

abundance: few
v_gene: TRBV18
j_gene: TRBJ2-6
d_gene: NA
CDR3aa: CASLNAGANVLTF
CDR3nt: TGTGCCAGCCTTAACGCTGGGGCCAACGTCCTGACTTTC

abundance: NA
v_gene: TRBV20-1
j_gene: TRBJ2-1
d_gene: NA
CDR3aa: CSAWSNAVRGEQFF
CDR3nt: TGCAGTGCTTGGTCTAACGCGGTTAGGGGTGAGCAGTTCTTC

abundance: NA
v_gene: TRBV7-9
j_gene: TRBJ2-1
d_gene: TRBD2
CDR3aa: CASSSGLAGGQAYNEQFF
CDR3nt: TGTGCCAGCAGCTCGGGACTAGCGGGGGGGCAAGCCTACAATGAGCAGTTCTTC

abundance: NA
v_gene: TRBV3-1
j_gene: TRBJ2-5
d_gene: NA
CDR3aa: CASSQGINQETQYF
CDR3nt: TGTGCCAGCAGCCAGGGGATAAACCAAGAGACCCAGTACTTC

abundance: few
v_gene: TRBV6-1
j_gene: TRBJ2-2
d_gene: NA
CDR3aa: CASSENVKAGELFF
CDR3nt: TGTGCCAGCAGTGAAAACGTTAAGGCCGGGGAGCTGTTTTTT

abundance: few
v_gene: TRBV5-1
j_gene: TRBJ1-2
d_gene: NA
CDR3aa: CASSLGPTYNYGYTF
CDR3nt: TGCGCCAGCAGCTTGGGCCCCACCTATAACTATGGCTACACCTTC